Below, 22 T cell receptor beta chains from the same sample are listed, as sequenced in a study of T cells after yellow fever vaccination. TCRdb re-derived calls from the 5' RACE reads in MiXCR, one entry per CDR3 protein. The sample has over 300,000 distinct CDR3 sequences; around 6.8% are singletons. The source was PBMCs, collected roughly seven weeks after the first yellow fever vaccination. The source of these receptors is a young man who received the YFV17D yellow fever vaccine.

This clonotype was picked up many times. The J gene is TRBJ1-1, the V gene TRBV12-3 or TRBV12-4, with TRBD1 identical over 8 bases. CDR3 length: 12 residues. J gave up 8 bases and V 5 bases, and 4 bases lay outside the gene matches. The CDR3 sequence: CASSPRDREAFF. In DNA form, the CDR3 reads TGTGCCAGCAGTCCCCGGGACAGGGAAGCTTTCTTT.

This clonotype appeared a few times. The chain uses TRBV30 and TRBJ2-3; 9 nucleotides agree with TRBD2. This CDR3 has 14 amino acids. Germline values: CDR1 GTSNPN, CDR2 SVGIG (reference sequence). V was pared by 3 bases and J by 4 bases, with 5 bases of the junction left unmatched. The CDR3 DNA reads as TGTGCCTGGAGCAGCGGGGGGCCCCCAGATACGCAGTATTTT. Its protein is CAWSSGGPPDTQYF.

This clonotype has only a few counts. The CDR3 here is CSASRGNEQFF. The CDR3 nucleotides read TGCAGTGCTTCAAGGGGAAATGAGCAGTTCTTC. The V and J genes are TRBV20-1 and TRBJ2-1; a weak D match, TRBD1 (5 bases). The length of the CDR3 is 11 residues. V was cut by 5 bases and J by 7 bases, with 9 bases left in between. CDR1 and CDR2 (germline): DFQATT, SNEGSKA (reference sequence).

This clonotype came up a few times. J is TRBJ2-7 and V is TRBV25-1; 9 positions agree with TRBD2. The CDR3 has 14 residues. Per germline, CDR1 MGHDK and CDR2 SYGVNS. V shed 8 bases and J 2 bases; nucleotides not matched to a gene: 7. The CDR3 nucleotides are TGTGCCAGCGCGGAGGAGCGGGGGGCCTACGAGCAGTACTTC. Translation gives CASAEERGAYEQYF.

This chain uses TRBV5-8 with TRBJ1-5; D is possibly TRBD1 (6 bases). V lost 4 bases to trimming and J lost 5 bases, with 16 bases between them. This CDR3 is built from 15 residues. The germline CDR1 and CDR2 sequences are SGHTS and YDEGEE. In DNA form, the CDR3 reads TGTGCCAGCAGCCCCAGGGGCCTCTTCTATCAGCCCCAGCATTTT. This translates into CASSPRGLFYQPQHF.

This clonotype was recorded a few times. The chain carries TRBV6-5 and TRBJ2-3; D may correspond to TRBD1 or TRBD2 (6 bases each). The germline V and J ends were trimmed by 2 bases and 4 bases, with 13 bases remaining between them. The CDR3 spans 15 residues. Looked up from germline, CDR1 is MNHEY and CDR2 is SVGAGI. CDR3 sequence: CASSYGWGAADTQYF. The CDR3 DNA sequence: TGTGCCAGCAGTTACGGGTGGGGGGCCGCAGATACGCAGTATTTT.

This clonotype was seen a handful of times. CDR3 sequence reads: CASSEAPGEVNTEAFF. The DNA for the CDR3 is TGTGCCAGCAGCGAGGCTCCAGGGGAGGTGAACACTGAAGCTTTCTTT. This chain links TRBV14 with TRBJ1-1; D perhaps matches TRBD1 (6 bases). V was clipped by 5 bases and J by 0 bases, with 16 bases between them. CDR1 SGHDN and CDR2 FVKESK come from the germline V gene. There are 16 residues in the CDR3.

Only a few counts were recorded for this clonotype. This chain uses TRBV4-1 with TRBJ2-7, with 9 bases matching TRBD1. The germline V gene has CDR1 MGHRA and CDR2 YSYEKL. Trimming took 6 bases from V and 6 from J; bases not matched to a gene: 9. CDR3 length equals 14 residues. The DNA of the CDR3 is TGCGCCAGCAGTAACCGGGACAGGGAGGGCGAGCAGTACTTC. It translates to CASSNRDREGEQYF.

This clonotype came up a few times. The rearrangement uses TRBV9 and TRBJ2-5; D is uncertain. V lost 4 bases and J 5 bases, leaving 15 bases between the germline ends. The V gene's germline CDR1 is SGDLS and CDR2 YYNGEE. This CDR3 spans 14 amino acids. CDR3 bases: TGTGCCAGCAGCACCTCTCCCTACGGGGAGACCCAGTACTTC. Its protein is CASSTSPYGETQYF.

This clonotype showed up just a few times. Mismatch with germline at one junction end may stem from a read error. The chain recombines TRBV20-1 with TRBJ2-3; the D call may be TRBD1 or TRBD2 (6 bases each). There are 14 residues in the CDR3. Germline lookup yields CDR1 DFQATT and CDR2 SNEGSKA (reference sequence). The CDR3 sequence: CSASAGGGPDTQYF. The CDR3 DNA reads as TGTAGTGCTAGTGCCGGGGGCGGCCCAGATACGCAGTATTTT.

Remarks on this clonotype: A read error may explain this, as a much larger clone is one base away. The rearrangement uses TRBV7-3 and TRBJ2-2; perhaps D is TRBD1 or TRBD2 (6 bases each). The V gene lost 8 bases and the J gene lost 3 bases, with 13 bases spanning the gap. Germline CDR1 reads SGHTA; CDR2 reads FQGTGA. The CDR3 has 14 residues. The CDR3: CASLGGGDTGELFF. CDR3 DNA: TGTGCCAGCCTCGGGGGCGGGGACACCGGGGAGCTGTTTTTT.

This clonotype was counted a few times. The chain carries TRBV6-1 and TRBJ2-3; 7 nucleotides line up with TRBD1. This CDR3 contains 15 residues. The germline gives CDR1 MNHNS, CDR2 SASEGT. Trimming cost V 6 bases and J 1 base; bases outside gene matches: 7. CDR3 amino acids: CASSLPTGGTDTQYF. The DNA for the CDR3 is TGTGCCAGCAGCCTACCCACAGGGGGCACAGATACGCAGTATTTT.

This clonotype turned up a few times. The J gene is TRBJ1-3, the V gene TRBV14, with no clear D. Germline V gives CDR1 SGHDN, CDR2 FVKESK. V lost 1 base and J lost 4, with 11 bases in between. CDR3 length equals 15 residues. Written as DNA, the CDR3 is TGTGCCAGCAGCCAAGGGCTACGGGGAGGAAACACCATATATTTT. Translation gives CASSQGLRGGNTIYF.

This clonotype showed up just a few times. The chain joins TRBV6-5 to TRBJ2-2, with D possibly being TRBD1 or TRBD2 (5 bases each). Germline V gives CDR1 MNHEY, CDR2 SVGAGI. This CDR3 region has 15 residues. V was clipped by 1 base and J by 4 bases, with 10 bases between them. The CDR3 is CASSYFRETTGELFF. The CDR3 DNA reads TGTGCCAGCAGTTACTTCAGGGAGACCACCGGGGAGCTGTTTTTT.

On this clonotype itself: A read error may produce the germline difference seen at one junction end. This chain links TRBV6-5 with TRBJ1-2; 7 bases line up with TRBD1. The germline V gene has CDR1 MNHEY and CDR2 SVGAGI. This CDR3 has 15 residues. CDR3 DNA: TGTGCCAGCAGTTTCCCCGCGGGACAGTTCTATGTCTACACCTTC. Its protein is CASSFPAGQFYVYTF.

The gene calls are TRBV5-5 and TRBJ2-1; 12 positions match TRBD2. The CDR3 covers 18 residues. Germline V gene sequence: CDR1 SGHKS, CDR2 YYEKEE (reference sequence). V shed 5 bases and J 0 bases; nucleotides not matched to a gene: 9. In DNA form, the CDR3 reads TGTGCCAGCAGACGACTAGCGGGGGAAAAGAGCTCCTACAATGAGCAGTTCTTC. As protein: CASRRLAGEKSSYNEQFF.

This clonotype was recorded a few times. This rearrangement joins TRBV30 to TRBJ1-5, with D tentatively TRBD1 (6 bases). Germline loops: CDR1 GTSNPN, CDR2 SVGIG (reference sequence). The CDR3 runs 13 residues. Trimming pared 5 bases from V and 6 bases from J, leaving 14 bases between. The CDR3 region has the DNA TGTGCCTGGGCCCGGGGGGCGATTCAGCCCCAGCATTTT. Translating gives CAWARGAIQPQHF.

This chain joins TRBV6-5 and TRBJ2-2; D tentatively reads TRBD1 or TRBD2 (5 bases each). Trimming took 2 bases from V and 0 from J, leaving 19 bases between them. This CDR3 is built from 19 residues. Germline assignment: CDR1 MNHEY and CDR2 SVGAGI. The CDR3 DNA sequence: TGTGCCAGCAGTTACAGGGGAGACAGAGCTAGACCGAACACCGGGGAGCTGTTTTTT. It translates to CASSYRGDRARPNTGELFF.

The chain joins TRBV27 to TRBJ2-1; 9 positions match TRBD2. The CDR3 consists of 16 residues. Germline CDR1 MNHEY, CDR2 SMNVEV (reference sequence). V lost 6 bases, J lost 5 bases, and 11 bases stayed unmatched. The CDR3 region is CASSSPWLAGNNEQFF. DNA of the CDR3: TGTGCCAGCAGCTCGCCTTGGCTAGCGGGAAACAATGAGCAGTTCTTC.

This clonotype was observed a handful of times. The rearrangement joins TRBV5-8 to TRBJ2-5; 12 bases match TRBD2. V lost 2 bases and J lost 5; bases outside the gene matches: 4. The germline V gene has CDR1 SGHTS and CDR2 YDEGEE. The CDR3 sequence is 15 residues long. The CDR3 nucleotides read TGTGCCAGCAGCTTCGGACTAGCGGGGTTGGAGACCCAGTACTTC. Its translation is CASSFGLAGLETQYF.

A few counts support this clonotype. The gene calls are TRBV6-5 and TRBJ2-2; D is ambiguous. V was shortened by 0 bases and J by 7 bases, with 9 bases between the two germline ends. Per germline, CDR1 MNHEY and CDR2 SVGAGI. The CDR3 consists of 14 residues. CDR3 residues: CASSYSVVGGELFF. The CDR3 region has the DNA TGTGCCAGCAGTTACTCGGTAGTCGGCGGGGAGCTGTTTTTT.

Comment on this clonotype: Its ends do not fully match the called genes, so a read error is possible. The V gene is TRBV18, the J gene TRBJ2-5; 9 bases agree with TRBD1. The V gene's germline CDR1 is KGHSH and CDR2 LQKENI. CDR3 length equals 14 residues. CDR3 sequence: CASSPQGAQETQYF. DNA for the CDR3: TGTGCCAGCTCCCCACAGGGGGCTCAAGAGACCCAGTACTTC.